The sequence of this T cell receptor beta chain was determined in a study of cytomegalovirus exposure and HLA in healthy donors. Study context: An earlier analysis identified more than 90 million unique TCR beta sequences in some 170 million T cells.

13 Jbeta primers and 60 Vbeta primers were used for the PCR. Repertoires were generated with immunoSEQ multiplex PCR, while TCRdb's copy carries only in-frame clones and drops some. The sample includes some 200,000 clones. V trimming: 5 bases; J trimming: 7 bases; junction bases outside the gene matches: 10. The germline gives CDR1 MDHEN, CDR2 SYDVKM. The CDR3 covers 15 residues. This sequence was found in a girl aged 2 to 10 in good health and CMV-seropositive. The genes are TRBV28 and TRBJ1-5; TRBD1 agrees at 8 bases. The sample comprised PBMCs. The CDR3 sequence: CASSLINRGDQPQHF. The CDR3 coding sequence is TGTGCCAGCAGTCTGATAAACAGGGGGGACCAGCCCCAGCATTTT.